Presented here are 7 T cell receptor beta chains from one specimen sequenced in a study of cytomegalovirus exposure and HLA in healthy donors. PCR was performed using 60 Vbeta and 13 Jbeta primers. Profiled with immunoSEQ multiplex PCR; TCRdb holds only in-frame clones, not every one. The sample has approximately 150,000 clones; approximately 71% are singletons. Sequenced: PBMCs. The receptors come from a man aged 40-55 years in good health and CMV-seronegative.

There are a few counts of this clone. The rearrangement links TRBV4-1 to TRBJ1-5; D gene ambiguous. CDR3 length: 15 residues. The germline V gene encodes CDR1 MGHRA and CDR2 YSYEKL. V was cut by 0 bases and J by 9 bases, with 15 bases left in between. The CDR3 spells CASSQDSGLGWPQHF. The CDR3 nucleotides are TGCGCCAGCAGCCAAGATTCGGGGTTAGGTTGGCCCCAGCATTTT.

The V call is TRBV6-5, the J call TRBJ1-4; tentative D call: TRBD1 (5 bases). Per the germline V gene, CDR1 is MNHEY and CDR2 is SVGAGI. This CDR3 is built from 14 residues. V lost 6 bases to trimming and J lost 5 bases, with 13 bases between them. In DNA, the CDR3 is TGTGCCAGCAGCCGGGACTTTAGCAATGAAAAACTGTTTTTT. Its protein product is CASSRDFSNEKLFF.

This clone was seen only once. The genes are TRBV7-9 and TRBJ2-2; 9 bases are a match to TRBD1. In germline, CDR1 is SEHNR, CDR2 FQNEAQ (reference sequence). The CDR3 is 16 residues long. V dropped 5 bases and J dropped 5; count of bases not matched to a gene: 9. The DNA for the CDR3 is TGTGCCAGCAGCCGCATACAGGGGGCGCCTACCGGGGAGCTGTTTTTT. Protein: CASSRIQGAPTGELFF.

This sequence joins TRBV7-6 and TRBJ2-1, with 7 bases aligning to TRBD1. Germline CDR1 SGHVS, CDR2 FNYEAQ. The CDR3 extends over 18 amino acids. After removal of 5 bases from V and 2 bases from J, the junction contained 15 bases not matched to a gene. CDR3 DNA: TGTGCCAGCAGCCCCTTCCCGACCCGACAGGGCCCCTACAATGAGCAGTTCTTC. Residues: CASSPFPTRQGPYNEQFF.

The chain has TRBV18 and TRBJ2-2, with 7 bases fitting TRBD2. There are 16 residues in the CDR3. The V segment lost 2 bases and the J segment 4 bases; nucleotides outside the gene matches: 7. Germline V CDR1 and CDR2: KGHSH, LQKENI. CDR3 region: CASSPTGGSSTGELFF. Written as DNA, the CDR3 is TGTGCCAGCTCACCAACGGGGGGATCGTCCACCGGGGAGCTGTTTTTT.

This clone was found a few times. The chain uses TRBV5-1 and TRBJ1-4; 8 bases are shared with TRBD1. V lost 4 bases to trimming and J lost 12 bases; unmatched junction nucleotides: 5. From germline, CDR1 is SGHRS and CDR2 YFSETQ. This CDR3 region has 12 residues. For the CDR3, the DNA is TGCGCCAGCAGCCCGGACAGGGCTGAACTGTTTTTT. Its translation: CASSPDRAELFF. Together with reference TRBV5-1 and TRBJ1-4, the CDR3 gives the full variable domain: KAGVTQTPRYLIKTRGQQVTLSCSPISGHRSVSWYQQTPGQGLQFLFEYFSETQRNKGNFPGRFSGRQFSNSRSEMNVSTLELGDSALYLCASSPDRAELFFGSGTQLSVL.

V usage is TRBV9 and J usage is TRBJ2-3, with 10 bases fitting TRBD2. Germline values: CDR1 SGDLS, CDR2 YYNGEE. CDR3 length equals 14 residues. The J segment lost 6 bases and the V segment lost 6 bases, leaving 7 bases of the junction unmatched. The chain's CDR3 is CASNLAGVMDTQYF. The DNA for the CDR3 is TGTGCCAGCAACCTAGCGGGGGTGATGGATACGCAGTATTTT.